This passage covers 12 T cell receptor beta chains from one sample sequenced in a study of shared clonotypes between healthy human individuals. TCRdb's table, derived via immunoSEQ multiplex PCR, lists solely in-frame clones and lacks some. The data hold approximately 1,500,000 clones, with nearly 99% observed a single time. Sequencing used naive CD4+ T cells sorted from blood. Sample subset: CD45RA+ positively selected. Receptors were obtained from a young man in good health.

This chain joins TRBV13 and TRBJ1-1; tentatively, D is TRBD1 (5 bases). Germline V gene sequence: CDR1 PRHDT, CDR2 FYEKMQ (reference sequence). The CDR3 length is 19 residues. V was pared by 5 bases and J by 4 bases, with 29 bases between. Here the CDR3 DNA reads TGTGCCAGCAGCCAAACACCCCCGGGACTAAGCTCTCAGGGCACTGAAGCTTTCTTT. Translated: CASSQTPPGLSSQGTEAFF.

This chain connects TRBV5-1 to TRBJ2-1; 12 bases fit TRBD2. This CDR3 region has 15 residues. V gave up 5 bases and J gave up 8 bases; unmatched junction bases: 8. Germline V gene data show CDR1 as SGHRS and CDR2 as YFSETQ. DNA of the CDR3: TGCGCCAGCAGAAGACTAGCGGGAGCGGGCTATGAGCAGTTCTTC. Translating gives CASRRLAGAGYEQFF.

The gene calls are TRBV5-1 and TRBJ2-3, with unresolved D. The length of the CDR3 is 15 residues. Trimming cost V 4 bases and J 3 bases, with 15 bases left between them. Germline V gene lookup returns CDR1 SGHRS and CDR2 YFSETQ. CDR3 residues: CASSLNRGMTDTQYF. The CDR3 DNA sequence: TGCGCCAGCAGCCTTAACCGAGGTATGACAGATACGCAGTATTTT. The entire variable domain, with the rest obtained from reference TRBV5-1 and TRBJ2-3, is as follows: KAGVTQTPRYLIKTRGQQVTLSCSPISGHRSVSWYQQTPGQGLQFLFEYFSETQRNKGNFPGRFSGRQFSNSRSEMNVSTLELGDSALYLCASSLNRGMTDTQYFGPGTRLTVL.

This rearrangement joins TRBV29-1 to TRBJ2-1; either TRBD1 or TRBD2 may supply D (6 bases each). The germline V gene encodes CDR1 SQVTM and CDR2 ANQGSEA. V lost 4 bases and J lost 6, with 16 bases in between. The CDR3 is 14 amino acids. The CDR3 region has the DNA TGCAGCGTTGTATCATGGAGGGACACCAATGAGCAGTTCTTC. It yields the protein CSVVSWRDTNEQFF.

The chain's CDR3 is CASSLTTSGYTRSYNEQFF. The CDR3 DNA reads as TGCGCCAGCAGCTTGACTACCTCGGGGTACACTAGGTCCTACAATGAGCAGTTCTTC. This chain connects TRBV5-1 to TRBJ2-1, with a weak D call TRBD2 (5 bases). CDR1 is SGHRS and CDR2 is YFSETQ in the germline V gene. The CDR3 has 19 amino acids. V was shortened by 1 base and J by 1 base, with 21 bases between the two germline ends.

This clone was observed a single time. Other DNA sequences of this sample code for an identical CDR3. The CDR3 here is CASSLVSTEAFF. The CDR3 nucleotides are TGTGCCAGCAGTTTAGTGAGTACTGAAGCTTTCTTT. The chain uses TRBV28 and TRBJ1-1; D call uncertain. The V end lost 2 bases, the J end lost 5 bases, and 6 bases lay between the germline ends. The CDR3 length is 12 residues. Germline loops: CDR1 MDHEN, CDR2 SYDVKM.

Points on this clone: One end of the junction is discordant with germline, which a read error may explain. CDR3 in amino acids: CAGRLAGGNEQFF. The CDR3 DNA is TGTGCCGGGAGACTAGCGGGAGGAAATGAGCAGTTCTTC. The chain recombines TRBV30 with TRBJ2-1, with TRBD2 matching over 13 bases. The CDR3 is made up of 13 amino acids. The germline V gene encodes CDR1 GTSNPN and CDR2 SVGIG (reference sequence).

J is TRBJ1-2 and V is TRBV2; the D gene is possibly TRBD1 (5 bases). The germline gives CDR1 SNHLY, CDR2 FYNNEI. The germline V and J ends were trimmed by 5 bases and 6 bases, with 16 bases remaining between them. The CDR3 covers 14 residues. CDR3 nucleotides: TGTGCCAGCAGTCCAGGGTGGCTTTTTGATGGCTACACCTTC. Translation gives CASSPGWLFDGYTF.

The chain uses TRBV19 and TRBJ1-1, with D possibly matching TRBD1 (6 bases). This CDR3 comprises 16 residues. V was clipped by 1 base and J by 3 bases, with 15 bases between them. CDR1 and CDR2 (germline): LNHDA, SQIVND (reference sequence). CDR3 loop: CASSIAQGFWDTEAFF. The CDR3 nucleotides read TGTGCCAGTAGTATAGCGCAGGGGTTTTGGGACACTGAAGCTTTCTTT.

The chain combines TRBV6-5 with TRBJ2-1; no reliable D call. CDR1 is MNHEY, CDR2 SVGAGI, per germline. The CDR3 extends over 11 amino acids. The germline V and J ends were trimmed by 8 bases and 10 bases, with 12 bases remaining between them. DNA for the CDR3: TGTGCCAGCTCGAATGGCGTGGAGCAGTTCTTC. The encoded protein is CASSNGVEQFF.

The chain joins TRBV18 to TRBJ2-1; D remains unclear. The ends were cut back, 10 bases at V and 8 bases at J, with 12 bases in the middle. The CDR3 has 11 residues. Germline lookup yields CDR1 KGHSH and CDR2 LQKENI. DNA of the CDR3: TGTGCCACCTACACTGGACATGAGCAGTTCTTC. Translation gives CATYTGHEQFF.

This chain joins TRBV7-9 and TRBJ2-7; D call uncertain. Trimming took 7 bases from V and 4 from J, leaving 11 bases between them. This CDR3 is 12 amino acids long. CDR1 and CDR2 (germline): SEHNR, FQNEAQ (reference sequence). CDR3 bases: TGTGCCAGCACCCCTCTCTTTTACGAGCAGTACTTC. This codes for CASTPLFYEQYF.